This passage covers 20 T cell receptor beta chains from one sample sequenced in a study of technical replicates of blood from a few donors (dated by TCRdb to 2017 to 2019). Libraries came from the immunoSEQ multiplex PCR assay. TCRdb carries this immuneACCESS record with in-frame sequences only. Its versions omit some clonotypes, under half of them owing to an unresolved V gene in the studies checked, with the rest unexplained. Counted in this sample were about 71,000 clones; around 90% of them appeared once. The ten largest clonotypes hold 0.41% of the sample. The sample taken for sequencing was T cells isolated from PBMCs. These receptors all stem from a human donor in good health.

In DNA form, the CDR3 reads TGTGCCAGCAAAGCCGGGACAGTGACATACGAGCAGTACTTC. It yields the protein CASKAGTVTYEQYF. The chain couples TRBV2 to TRBJ2-7; 7 bases align to TRBD1. V lost 7 bases to trimming and J lost 4 bases; unmatched junction nucleotides: 10. Germline assignment: CDR1 SNHLY and CDR2 FYNNEI. This CDR3 is 14 amino acids long.

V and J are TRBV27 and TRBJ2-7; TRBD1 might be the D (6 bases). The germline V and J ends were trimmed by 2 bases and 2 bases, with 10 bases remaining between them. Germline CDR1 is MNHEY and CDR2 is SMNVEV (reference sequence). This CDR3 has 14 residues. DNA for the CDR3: TGTGCCAGCAGTTTAGGGCAGGGGACCTACGAGCAGTACTTC. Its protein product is CASSLGQGTYEQYF.

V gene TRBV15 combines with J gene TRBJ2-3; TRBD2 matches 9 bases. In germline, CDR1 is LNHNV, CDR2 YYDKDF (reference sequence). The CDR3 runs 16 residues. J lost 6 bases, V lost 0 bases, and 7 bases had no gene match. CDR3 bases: TGTGCCACCAGCAGAGATATAGCGGGGGACCACGATACGCAGTATTTT. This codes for CATSRDIAGDHDTQYF.

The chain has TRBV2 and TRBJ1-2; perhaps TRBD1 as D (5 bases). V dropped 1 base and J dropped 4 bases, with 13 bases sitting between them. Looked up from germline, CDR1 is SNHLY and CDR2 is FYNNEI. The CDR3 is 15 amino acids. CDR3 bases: TGTGCCAGCAGTGAAGTACGGGGGACGGGCTATGGCTACACCTTC. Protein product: CASSEVRGTGYGYTF.

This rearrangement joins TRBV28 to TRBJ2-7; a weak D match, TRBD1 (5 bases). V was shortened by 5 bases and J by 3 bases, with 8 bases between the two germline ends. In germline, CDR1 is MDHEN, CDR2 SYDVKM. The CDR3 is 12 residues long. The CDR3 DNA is TGTGCCAGCAGTATGACAGTCTACGAGCAGTACTTC. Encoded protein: CASSMTVYEQYF.

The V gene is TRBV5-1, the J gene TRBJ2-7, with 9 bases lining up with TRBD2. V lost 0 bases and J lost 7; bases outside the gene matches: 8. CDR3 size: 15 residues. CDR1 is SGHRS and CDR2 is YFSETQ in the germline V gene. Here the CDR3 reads CASSLASGTLGEQYF. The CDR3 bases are TGCGCCAGCAGCTTGGCTAGCGGGACGCTTGGGGAGCAGTACTTC.

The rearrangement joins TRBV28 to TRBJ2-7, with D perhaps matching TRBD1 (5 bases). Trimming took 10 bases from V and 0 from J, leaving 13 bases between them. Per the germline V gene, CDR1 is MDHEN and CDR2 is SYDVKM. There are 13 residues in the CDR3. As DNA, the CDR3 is TGTGCCACGCGTACTCAGGGCTCCTACGAGCAGTACTTC. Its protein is CATRTQGSYEQYF.

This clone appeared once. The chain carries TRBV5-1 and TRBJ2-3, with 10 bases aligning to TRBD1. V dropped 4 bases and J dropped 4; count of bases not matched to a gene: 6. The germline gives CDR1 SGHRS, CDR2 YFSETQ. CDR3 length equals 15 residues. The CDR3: CASSGGQGRADTQYF. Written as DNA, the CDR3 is TGCGCCAGCAGCGGGGGACAGGGGAGGGCAGATACGCAGTATTTT.

This chain's CDR3 is CASSVPSGRRTDTQYF. CDR3 sequence (DNA): TGTGCCAGCAGCGTACCTAGCGGGAGGAGGACAGATACGCAGTATTTT. The V call is TRBV11-3, the J call TRBJ2-3; 11 bases fit TRBD2. The CDR3 sequence is 16 residues long. The junction had 7 bases not matched to a gene; V was cut back by 5 bases and J by 3 bases. Germline CDR1 is SGHNT and CDR2 is YENEEA.

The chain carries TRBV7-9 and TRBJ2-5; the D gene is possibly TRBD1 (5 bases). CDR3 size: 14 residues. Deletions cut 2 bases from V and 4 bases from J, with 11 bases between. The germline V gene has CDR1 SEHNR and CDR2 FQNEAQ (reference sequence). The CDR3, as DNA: TGTGCCAGCAGCTTACTCAGGGTTGGAGAGACCCAGTACTTC. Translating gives CASSLLRVGETQYF.

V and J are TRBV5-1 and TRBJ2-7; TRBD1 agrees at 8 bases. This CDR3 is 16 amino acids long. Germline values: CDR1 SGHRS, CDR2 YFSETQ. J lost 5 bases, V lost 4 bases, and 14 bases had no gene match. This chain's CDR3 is CASSLRQGLSGHEQYF. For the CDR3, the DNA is TGCGCCAGCAGCCTAAGACAGGGGCTCTCCGGGCACGAGCAGTACTTC.

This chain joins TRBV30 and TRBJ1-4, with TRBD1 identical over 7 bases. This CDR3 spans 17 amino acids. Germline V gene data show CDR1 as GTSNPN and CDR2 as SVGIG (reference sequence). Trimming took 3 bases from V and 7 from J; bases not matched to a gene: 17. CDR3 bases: TGTGCCTGGAGCCCTTCTAATGGGCTAGGGGGCAGTGAAAAACTGTTTTTT. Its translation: CAWSPSNGLGGSEKLFF.

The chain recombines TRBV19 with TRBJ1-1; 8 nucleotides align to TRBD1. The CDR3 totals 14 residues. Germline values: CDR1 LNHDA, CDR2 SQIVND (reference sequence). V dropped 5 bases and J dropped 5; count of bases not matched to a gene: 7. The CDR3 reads CASSSDREITEAFF. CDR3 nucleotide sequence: TGTGCCAGTAGTTCGGACAGGGAGATTACTGAAGCTTTCTTT.

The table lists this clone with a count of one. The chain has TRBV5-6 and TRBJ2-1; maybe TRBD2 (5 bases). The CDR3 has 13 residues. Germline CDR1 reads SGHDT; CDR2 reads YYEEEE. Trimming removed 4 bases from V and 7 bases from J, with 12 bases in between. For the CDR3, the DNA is TGTGCCAGCAGCCTGATCGGGGAAAATGAGCAGTTCTTC. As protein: CASSLIGENEQFF.

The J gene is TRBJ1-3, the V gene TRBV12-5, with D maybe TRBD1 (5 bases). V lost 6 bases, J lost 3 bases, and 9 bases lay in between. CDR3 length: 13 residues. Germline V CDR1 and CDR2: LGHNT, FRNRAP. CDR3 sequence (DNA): TGTGCTAGTGGGGGACTGTATGGAAACACCATATATTTT. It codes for CASGGLYGNTIYF. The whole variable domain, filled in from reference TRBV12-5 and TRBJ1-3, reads DARVTQTPRHKVTEMGQEVTMRCQPILGHNTVFWYRQTMMQGLELLAYFRNRAPLDDSGMPKDRFSAEMPDATLATLKIQPSEPRDSAVYFCASGGLYGNTIYFGEGSWLTVV.

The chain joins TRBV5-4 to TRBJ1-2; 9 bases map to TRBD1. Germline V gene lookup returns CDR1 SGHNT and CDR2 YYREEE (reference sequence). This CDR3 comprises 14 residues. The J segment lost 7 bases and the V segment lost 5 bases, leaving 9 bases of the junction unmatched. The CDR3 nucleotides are TGTGCCAGCAGAGAGGGACAGGGTCGATTTGGCTACACCTTC. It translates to CASREGQGRFGYTF. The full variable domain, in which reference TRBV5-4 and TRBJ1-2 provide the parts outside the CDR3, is ETGVTQSPTHLIKTRGQQVTLRCSSQSGHNTVSWYQQALGQGPQFIFQYYREEENGRGNFPPRFSGLQFPNYSSELNVNALELDDSALYLCASREGQGRFGYTFGSGTRLTVV.

DNA of the CDR3: TGCGCCAGCAGCTTGGGCCCCGGGACAGGCGGTATCGGGGAGCTGTTTTTT. The encoded protein is CASSLGPGTGGIGELFF. V is TRBV4-1 and J is TRBJ2-2, with 8 nucleotides matching TRBD1. Germline values: CDR1 MGHRA, CDR2 YSYEKL. V shed 5 bases and J 7 bases; nucleotides not matched to a gene: 15. This CDR3 region has 17 residues.

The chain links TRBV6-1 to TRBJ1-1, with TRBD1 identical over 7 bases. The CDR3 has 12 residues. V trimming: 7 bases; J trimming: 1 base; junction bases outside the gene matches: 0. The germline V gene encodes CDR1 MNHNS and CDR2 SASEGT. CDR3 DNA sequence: TGTGCCAGCACAGGGGGGAACACTGAAGCTTTCTTT. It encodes CASTGGNTEAFF.

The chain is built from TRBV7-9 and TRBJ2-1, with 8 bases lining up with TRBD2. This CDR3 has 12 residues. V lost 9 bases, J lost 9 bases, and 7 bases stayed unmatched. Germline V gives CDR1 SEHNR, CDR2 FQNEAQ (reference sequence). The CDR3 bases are TGTGCCAGTTCACGGGGGGGGATTGAGCAGTTCTTC. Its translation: CASSRGGIEQFF.

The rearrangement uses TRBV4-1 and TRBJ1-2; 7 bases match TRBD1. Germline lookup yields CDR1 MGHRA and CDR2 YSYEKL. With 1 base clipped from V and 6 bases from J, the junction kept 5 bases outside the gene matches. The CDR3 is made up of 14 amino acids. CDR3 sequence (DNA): TGCGCCAGCAGCCAAGTAGCCCAGGGGGATGGCTACACCTTC. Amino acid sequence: CASSQVAQGDGYTF.